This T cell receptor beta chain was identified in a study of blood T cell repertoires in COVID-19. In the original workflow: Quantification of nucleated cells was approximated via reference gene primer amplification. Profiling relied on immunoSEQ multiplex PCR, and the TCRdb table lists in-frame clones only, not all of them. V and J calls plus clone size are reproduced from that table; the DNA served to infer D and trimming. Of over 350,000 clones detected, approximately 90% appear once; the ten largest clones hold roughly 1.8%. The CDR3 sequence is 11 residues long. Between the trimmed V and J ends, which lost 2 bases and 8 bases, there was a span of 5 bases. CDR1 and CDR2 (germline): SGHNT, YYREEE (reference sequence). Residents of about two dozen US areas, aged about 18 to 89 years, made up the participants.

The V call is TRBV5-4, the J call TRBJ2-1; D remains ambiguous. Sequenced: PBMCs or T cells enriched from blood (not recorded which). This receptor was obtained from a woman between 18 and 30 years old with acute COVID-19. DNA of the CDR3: TGTGCCAGCAGCTTCGAGGATGAGCAGTTCTTC. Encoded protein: CASSFEDEQFF.